This T cell receptor (beta chain) appears in the sequencing data of a study of shared clonotypes between healthy human individuals. Study in general: Three plates each covered CD4 naive and memory; CD8 naive two, CD8 memory one. Study-level results: With few donors, the genetic and exposure-history diversity represented was limited.

A CD45RA-negative memory subset and a CD45RA+ naive subset were separated from the CD4+ cells. The CDR3 sequence is 14 residues long. Trimming shortened V by 5 bases and J by 0 bases, and 14 bases separated the two germline ends. Germline V gives CDR1 SQVTM, CDR2 ANQGSEA. The method was immunoSEQ multiplex PCR; TCRdb's version includes in-frame clones alone and lacks a portion of them. Here the sample spans approximately 1.1 million clones, roughly 74% being singletons. As for this clone: Its antigen is still unknown.

Sequenced: memory CD4+ T cells from PBMCs. The subset is: CD45RA-negative fraction. This clonotype was sampled from a man between 18 and 29 years old in good health. Some clones in this sample may be carry-over from other donors' samples. The chain uses TRBV29-1 and TRBJ2-7; D may be TRBD1 or TRBD2 (5 bases each). DNA of the CDR3: TGCAGCGTTACCCCAGGGACCAGCTCCTACGAGCAGTACTTC. It codes for CSVTPGTSSYEQYF.